What follows describes a single T cell receptor beta chain. Antigen specificity is unknown. These data originate in a study of cytomegalovirus exposure and HLA in healthy donors. The study's findings and limits: About 87% or about 30% of the time was how often most TCR beta V segments were productive, according to an earlier analysis. A later analysis linked a missense DCLRE1C variant to TCR beta V- and J-gene trimming. A further, later analysis showed that HLA-associated TCR beta chains (compared with equally common others) were more clonally expanded.

It was with 60 Vbeta and 13 Jbeta primers that the PCR ran. Per the original data handling: It was a later analysis that counted 79 million or so unique TCR beta chains, of which about 10 million were shared. Method: immunoSEQ multiplex PCR; TCRdb's copy keeps in-frame clones and lacks some. V and J calls and clone size are those listed in that table; D and trimming were worked out from the DNA. Recorded for this sample: 95,000 to 150,000 clones. This CDR3 has 14 residues. Trimming pared 4 bases from V and 4 bases from J, leaving 13 bases between. Germline V gene sequence: CDR1 SNHLY, CDR2 FYNNEI. The receptor was isolated from a man aged 25 to 40 in good health and CMV-seronegative. The V and J genes are TRBV2 and TRBJ1-1; no clear D gene. The specimen was PBMCs. DNA of the CDR3: TGTGCCAGCAGTGTCACGGCTTGGAGCACTGAAGCTTTCTTT. It encodes CASSVTAWSTEAFF.